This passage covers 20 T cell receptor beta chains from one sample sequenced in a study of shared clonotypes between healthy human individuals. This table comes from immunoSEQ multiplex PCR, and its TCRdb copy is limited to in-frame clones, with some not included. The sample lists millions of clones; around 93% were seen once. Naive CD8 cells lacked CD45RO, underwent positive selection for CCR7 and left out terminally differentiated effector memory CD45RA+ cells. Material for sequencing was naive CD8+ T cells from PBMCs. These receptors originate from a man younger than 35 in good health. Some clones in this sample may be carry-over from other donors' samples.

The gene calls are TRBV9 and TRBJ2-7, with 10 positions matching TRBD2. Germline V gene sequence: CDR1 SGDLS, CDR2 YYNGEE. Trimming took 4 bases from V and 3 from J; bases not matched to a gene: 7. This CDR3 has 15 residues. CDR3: CASSPGTSVHYEQYF. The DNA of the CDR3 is TGTGCCAGCAGCCCCGGGACTAGCGTCCACTACGAGCAGTACTTC.

The CDR3 reads CASSPPLRTEAFF. CDR3 DNA sequence: TGTGCCAGCAGCCCACCCCTAAGGACTGAAGCTTTCTTT. The V call is TRBV11-2, the J call TRBJ1-1; D ambiguous. V dropped 5 bases and J dropped 5 bases, with 12 bases sitting between them. CDR3 size: 13 residues. CDR1 and CDR2 (germline): SGHAT, FQNNGV.

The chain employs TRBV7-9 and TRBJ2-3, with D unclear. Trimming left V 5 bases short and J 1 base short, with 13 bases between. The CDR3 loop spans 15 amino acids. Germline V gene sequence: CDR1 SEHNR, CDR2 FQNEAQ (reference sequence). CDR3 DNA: TGTGCCAGCAGCCAGAGGCAGGCCGGCACAGATACGCAGTATTTT. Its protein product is CASSQRQAGTDTQYF.

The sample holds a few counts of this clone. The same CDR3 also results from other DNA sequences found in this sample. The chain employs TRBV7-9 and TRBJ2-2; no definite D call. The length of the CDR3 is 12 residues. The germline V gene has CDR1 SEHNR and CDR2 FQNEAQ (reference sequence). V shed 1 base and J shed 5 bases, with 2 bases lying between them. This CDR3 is CASSLVTGELFF. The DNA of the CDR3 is TGTGCCAGCAGCTTAGTTACCGGGGAGCTGTTTTTT. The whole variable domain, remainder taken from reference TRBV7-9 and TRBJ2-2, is DTGVSQNPRHKITKRGQNVTFRCDPISEHNRLYWYRQTLGQGPEFLTYFQNEAQLEKSRLLSDRFSAERPKGSFSTLEIQRTEQGDSAMYLCASSLVTGELFFGEGSRLTVL.

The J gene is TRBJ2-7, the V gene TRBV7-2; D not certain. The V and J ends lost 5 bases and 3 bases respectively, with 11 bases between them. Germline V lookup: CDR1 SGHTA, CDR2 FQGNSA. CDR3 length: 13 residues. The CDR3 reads CASSGRGDYEQYF. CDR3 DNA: TGTGCCAGCAGCGGCCGCGGAGACTACGAGCAGTACTTC.

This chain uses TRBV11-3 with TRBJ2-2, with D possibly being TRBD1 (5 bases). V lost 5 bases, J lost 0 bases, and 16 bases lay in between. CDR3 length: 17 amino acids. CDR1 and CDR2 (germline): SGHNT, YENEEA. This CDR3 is CASSPRIGVTNTGELFF. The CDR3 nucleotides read TGTGCCAGCAGCCCACGGATAGGGGTTACGAACACCGGGGAGCTGTTTTTT.

Here the CDR3 reads CASSLVERETDEQFF. The CDR3 bases are TGCGCCAGCAGCTTGGTGGAGCGGGAGACCGATGAGCAGTTCTTC. J is TRBJ2-1 and V is TRBV5-1; TRBD2 agrees at 8 bases. Germline-derived CDR1 and CDR2 are SGHRS and YFSETQ. This CDR3 comprises 15 residues. J lost 8 bases, V lost 0 bases, and 7 bases had no gene match.

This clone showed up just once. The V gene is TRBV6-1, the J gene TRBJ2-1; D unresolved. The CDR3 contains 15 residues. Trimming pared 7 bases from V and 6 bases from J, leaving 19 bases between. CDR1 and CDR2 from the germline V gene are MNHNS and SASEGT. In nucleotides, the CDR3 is TGTGCCAGCAAGCCGATCACTGGACCACCCAATGAGCAGTTCTTC. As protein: CASKPITGPPNEQFF.

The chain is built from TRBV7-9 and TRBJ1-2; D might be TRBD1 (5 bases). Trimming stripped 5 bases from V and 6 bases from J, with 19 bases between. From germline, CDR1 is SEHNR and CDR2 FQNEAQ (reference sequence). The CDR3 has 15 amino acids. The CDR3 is CASSPSRKGWDGYTF. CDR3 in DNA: TGTGCCAGCAGCCCCTCCCGTAAGGGGTGGGATGGCTACACCTTC.

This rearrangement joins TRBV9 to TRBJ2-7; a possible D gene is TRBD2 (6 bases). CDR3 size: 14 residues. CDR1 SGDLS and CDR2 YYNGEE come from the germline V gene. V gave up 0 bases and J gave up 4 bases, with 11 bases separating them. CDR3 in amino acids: CASSVGLAVYEQYF. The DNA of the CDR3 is TGTGCCAGCAGCGTAGGGTTAGCGGTTTACGAGCAGTACTTC.

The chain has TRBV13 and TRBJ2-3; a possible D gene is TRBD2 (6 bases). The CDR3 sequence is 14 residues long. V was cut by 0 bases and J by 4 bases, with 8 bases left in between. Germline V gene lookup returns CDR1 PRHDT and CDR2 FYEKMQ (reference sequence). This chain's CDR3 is CASSLGTSPDTQYF. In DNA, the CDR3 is TGTGCCAGCAGCTTAGGCACTAGCCCAGATACGCAGTATTTT.

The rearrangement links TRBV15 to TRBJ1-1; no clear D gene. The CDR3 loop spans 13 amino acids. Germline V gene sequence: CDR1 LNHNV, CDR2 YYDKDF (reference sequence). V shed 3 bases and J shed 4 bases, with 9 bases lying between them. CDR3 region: CATSRDLSTEAFF. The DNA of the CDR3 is TGTGCCACCAGCAGGGACCTGAGCACTGAAGCTTTCTTT. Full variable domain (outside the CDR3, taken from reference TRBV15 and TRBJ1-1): DAMVIQNPRYQVTQFGKPVTLSCSQTLNHNVMYWYQQKSSQAPKLLFHYYDKDFNNEADTPDNFQSRRPNTSFCFLDIRSPGLGDTAMYLCATSRDLSTEAFFGQGTRLTVV.

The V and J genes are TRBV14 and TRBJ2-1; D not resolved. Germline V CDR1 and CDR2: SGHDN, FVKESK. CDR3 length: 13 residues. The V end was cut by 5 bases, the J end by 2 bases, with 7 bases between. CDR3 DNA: TGTGCCAGCAGCGAACCCCCCTACAATGAGCAGTTCTTC. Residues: CASSEPPYNEQFF.

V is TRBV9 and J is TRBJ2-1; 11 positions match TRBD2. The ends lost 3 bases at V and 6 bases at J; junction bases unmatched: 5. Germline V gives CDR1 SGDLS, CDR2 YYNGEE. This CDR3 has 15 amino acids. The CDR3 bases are TGTGCCAGCAGCGCGACCGGGACTAGCGGCAATGAGCAGTTCTTC. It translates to CASSATGTSGNEQFF.

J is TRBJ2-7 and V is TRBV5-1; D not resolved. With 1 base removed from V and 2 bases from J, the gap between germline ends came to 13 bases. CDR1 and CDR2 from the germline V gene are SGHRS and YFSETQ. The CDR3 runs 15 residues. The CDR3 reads CASSLLGPGAYEQYF. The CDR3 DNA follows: TGCGCCAGCAGCTTGTTAGGACCTGGGGCCTACGAGCAGTACTTC.

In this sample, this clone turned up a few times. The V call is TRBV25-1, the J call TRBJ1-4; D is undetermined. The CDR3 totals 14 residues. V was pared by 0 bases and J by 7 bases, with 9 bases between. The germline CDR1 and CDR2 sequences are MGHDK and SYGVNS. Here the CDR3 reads CASSEYENFEKLFF. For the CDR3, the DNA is TGTGCCAGCAGTGAATACGAGAATTTTGAAAAACTGTTTTTT. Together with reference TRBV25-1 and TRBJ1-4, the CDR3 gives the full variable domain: EADIYQTPRYLVIGTGKKITLECSQTMGHDKMYWYQQDPGMELHLIHYSYGVNSTEKGDLSSESTVSRIRTEHFPLTLESARPSHTSQYLCASSEYENFEKLFFGSGTQLSVL.

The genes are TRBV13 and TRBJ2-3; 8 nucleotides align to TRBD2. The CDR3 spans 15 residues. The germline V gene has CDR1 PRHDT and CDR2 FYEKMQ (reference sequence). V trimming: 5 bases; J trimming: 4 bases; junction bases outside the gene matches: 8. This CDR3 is CASSPWSGGADTQYF. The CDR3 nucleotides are TGTGCCAGCAGCCCCTGGTCGGGAGGGGCAGATACGCAGTATTTT.

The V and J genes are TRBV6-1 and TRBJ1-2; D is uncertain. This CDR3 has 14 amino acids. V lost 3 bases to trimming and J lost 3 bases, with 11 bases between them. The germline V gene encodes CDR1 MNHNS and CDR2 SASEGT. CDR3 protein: CASSDQWRYYGYTF. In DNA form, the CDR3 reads TGTGCCAGCAGTGATCAGTGGAGATACTATGGCTACACCTTC.

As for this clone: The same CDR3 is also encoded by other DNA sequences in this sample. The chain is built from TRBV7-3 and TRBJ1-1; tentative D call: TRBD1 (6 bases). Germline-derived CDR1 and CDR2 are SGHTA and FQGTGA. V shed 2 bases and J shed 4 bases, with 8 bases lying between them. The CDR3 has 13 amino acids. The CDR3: CASSLLGGTEAFF. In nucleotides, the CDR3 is TGTGCCAGCAGCTTACTAGGGGGCACTGAAGCTTTCTTT.

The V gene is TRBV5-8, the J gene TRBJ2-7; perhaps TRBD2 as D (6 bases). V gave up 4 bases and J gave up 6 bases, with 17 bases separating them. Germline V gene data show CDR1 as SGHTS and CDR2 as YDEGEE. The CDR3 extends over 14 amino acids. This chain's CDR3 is CASSQEGPLGEQYF. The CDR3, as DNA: TGTGCCAGCAGCCAGGAGGGCCCGCTGGGCGAGCAGTACTTC.